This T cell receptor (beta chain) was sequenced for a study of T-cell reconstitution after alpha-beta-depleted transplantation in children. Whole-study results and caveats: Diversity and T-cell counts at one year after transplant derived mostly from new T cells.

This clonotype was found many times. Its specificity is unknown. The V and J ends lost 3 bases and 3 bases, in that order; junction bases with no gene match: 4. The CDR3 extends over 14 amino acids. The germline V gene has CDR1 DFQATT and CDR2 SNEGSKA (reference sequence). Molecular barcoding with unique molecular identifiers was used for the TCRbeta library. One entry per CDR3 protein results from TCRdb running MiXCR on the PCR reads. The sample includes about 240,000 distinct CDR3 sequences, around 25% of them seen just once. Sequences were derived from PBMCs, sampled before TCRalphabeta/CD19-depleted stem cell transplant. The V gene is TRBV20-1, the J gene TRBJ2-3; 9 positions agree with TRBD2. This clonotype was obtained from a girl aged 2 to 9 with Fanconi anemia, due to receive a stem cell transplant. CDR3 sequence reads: CSASPSGKTDTQYF. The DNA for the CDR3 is TGCAGTGCTAGTCCTAGCGGGAAGACAGATACGCAGTATTTT.